Each of the 32 T cell receptor beta chains below was sequenced from the same sample in a study of blood T cells in healthy people across ages. It was with a sample-barcoded 5' primer and a J-beta primer mix that a second PCR of roughly 7 to 12 cycles was run. Via MiXCR, TCRdb re-called the 5' RACE reads, giving one row per CDR3 protein. This table holds under 1 million distinct CDR3 sequences, approximately 48% found once. The sample was blood. The receptors shown here come from a man between 60 and 75 years old in good health.

The sample holds a few counts of this clonotype. V usage is TRBV20-1 and J usage is TRBJ1-2; D is unclear. This CDR3 comprises 11 residues. The V end was cut by 8 bases, the J end by 4 bases, with 11 bases between. Germline V lookup: CDR1 DFQATT, CDR2 SNEGSKA (reference sequence). The CDR3 sequence is CSPTALYGYTF. The CDR3 bases are TGCAGTCCTACAGCCCTCTATGGCTACACCTTC.

This clonotype was recorded at least ten times. The chain employs TRBV7-9 and TRBJ2-5; 8 nucleotides line up with TRBD2. Germline V CDR1 and CDR2: SEHNR, FQNEAQ (reference sequence). The CDR3 length is 13 residues. J gave up 5 bases and V 5 bases, and 4 bases lay outside the gene matches. The CDR3 bases are TGTGCCAGCAGCCTTAGCGGGGTCGAGACCCAGTACTTC. Protein product: CASSLSGVETQYF.

This rearrangement joins TRBV20-1 to TRBJ1-1; D is undetermined. This CDR3 has 14 amino acids. Per germline, CDR1 DFQATT and CDR2 SNEGSKA (reference sequence). The V end was cut by 1 base, the J end by 2 bases, with 11 bases between. The CDR3 sequence is CSARVLTRNTEAFF. The CDR3 nucleotides are TGCAGTGCTAGAGTACTAACAAGAAACACTGAAGCTTTCTTT.

This chain's CDR3 is CASSQVGTATNNSPLHF. The CDR3 bases are TGCGCCAGCAGCCAAGTAGGGACCGCGACGAATAATTCACCCCTCCACTTT. The chain couples TRBV4-3 to TRBJ1-6; tentatively, D is TRBD1 (5 bases). The CDR3 length is 17 residues. Trimming removed 1 base from V and 5 bases from J, with 15 bases in between. The germline gives CDR1 LGHNA, CDR2 YSLEER.

This sequence joins TRBV11-3 and TRBJ2-7, with TRBD1 matching 9 bases. V was pared by 0 bases and J by 1 base, with 4 bases of the junction left unmatched. The V gene's germline CDR1 is SGHNT and CDR2 YENEEA. This CDR3 is 16 amino acids long. The CDR3 is CASSLEGTGISYEQYF. CDR3 nucleotides: TGTGCCAGCAGCTTAGAAGGGACAGGGATTTCCTACGAGCAGTACTTC.

This rearrangement joins TRBV9 to TRBJ2-1, with D maybe TRBD2 (6 bases). Germline V gene lookup returns CDR1 SGDLS and CDR2 YYNGEE. The V gene lost 7 bases and the J gene lost 8 bases, with 22 bases spanning the gap. This CDR3 is 15 amino acids long. CDR3 residues: CASGRTGGVRDEQFF. CDR3 DNA: TGTGCCAGCGGCCGAACAGGAGGGGTTCGGGATGAGCAGTTCTTC.

In its sample, this clonotype was seen a few times. The J gene is TRBJ1-2, the V gene TRBV11-2, with a tentative D call TRBD1 (6 bases). Trimming shortened V by 5 bases and J by 8 bases, and 18 bases separated the two germline ends. The length of the CDR3 is 14 residues. Germline V gene sequence: CDR1 SGHAT, CDR2 FQNNGV. The CDR3 loop is CASSRRAGEGGYTF. CDR3 nucleotides: TGTGCCAGCAGCCGCAGGGCAGGGGAAGGCGGCTACACCTTC.

The V and J genes are TRBV7-9 and TRBJ2-5; 13 positions match TRBD2. Trimming cost V 4 bases and J 0 bases; bases outside gene matches: 8. In germline, CDR1 is SEHNR, CDR2 FQNEAQ (reference sequence). This CDR3 region has 18 residues. CDR3 in DNA: TGTGCCAGCAGCTCCCGCCTTGGACTAGCGGGGGACCAAGAGACCCAGTACTTC. Protein product: CASSSRLGLAGDQETQYF.

V and J are TRBV20-1 and TRBJ2-3; the D is unclear. V lost 0 bases and J 5 bases, leaving 9 bases between the germline ends. The germline V gene has CDR1 DFQATT and CDR2 SNEGSKA (reference sequence). This CDR3 has 13 residues. CDR3 residues: CSARDLRRDTQYF. The DNA of the CDR3 is TGCAGTGCTAGAGATCTGAGGCGAGATACGCAGTATTTT.

The gene calls are TRBV6-1 and TRBJ1-6, with 11 bases that match TRBD1. Germline trimming cut 6 bases from V and 1 base from J; bases unmatched to any gene: 8. CDR3 length equals 18 residues. Germline V gene data show CDR1 as MNHNS and CDR2 as SASEGT. The CDR3 DNA follows: TGTGCCAGCAGCTCTCAGGACAGGGGGCTTTCCTATAATTCACCCCTCCACTTT. Translated: CASSSQDRGLSYNSPLHF.

The chain couples TRBV7-2 to TRBJ2-6; tentative D call: TRBD1 (5 bases). The CDR3 is made up of 17 amino acids. CDR1 and CDR2 (germline): SGHTA, FQGNSA. Trimming removed 4 bases at V and 2 bases at J, with 15 bases between. For the CDR3, the DNA is TGTGCCAGCAGCTACCAGGGCCCTAGTACTGGGGCCAACGTCCTGACTTTC. Translating gives CASSYQGPSTGANVLTF.

This clonotype came up a few times. This rearrangement joins TRBV6-1 to TRBJ2-4, with D possibly being TRBD2 (5 bases). Germline V gene data show CDR1 as MNHNS and CDR2 as SASEGT. The ends were cut back, 5 bases at V and 0 bases at J, with 11 bases in the middle. The CDR3 consists of 15 residues. CDR3 sequence (DNA): TGTGCCAGCAGTTTGGAGCGGCCAGCCAAAAACATTCAGTACTTC. It is translated as CASSLERPAKNIQYF.

V and J are TRBV4-3 and TRBJ2-4, with 10 bases identical to TRBD2. This CDR3 is built from 21 residues. Trimming at V came to 0 bases and at J to 0 bases, leaving 14 bases not matched to a gene. Looked up from germline, CDR1 is LGHNA and CDR2 is YSLEER. The CDR3 loop is CASSQEAPLAGTGKAKNIQYF. As DNA, the CDR3 is TGCGCCAGCAGCCAAGAAGCACCACTAGCGGGGACCGGAAAAGCCAAAAACATTCAGTACTTC.

This clonotype was picked up a small number of times. This chain uses TRBV7-2 with TRBJ2-3; D possibly corresponds to TRBD2 (5 bases). Deletions cut 6 bases from V and 0 bases from J, with 16 bases between. CDR3 length: 16 amino acids. Germline CDR1 and CDR2: SGHTA and FQGNSA. CDR3 sequence (DNA): TGTGCCAGCAGACAAAGTTTAGCGACTAGCACAGATACGCAGTATTTT. Its translation: CASRQSLATSTDTQYF.

Comments on this clonotype: The junction and the germline gene differ at one end; a read error may be behind it. The J gene is TRBJ2-3, the V gene TRBV27; D not resolved. Germline V gene sequence: CDR1 MNHEY, CDR2 SMNVEV (reference sequence). CDR3 size: 14 residues. CDR3 nucleotides: TGTGCCAGCAGTTTAGCATGGAGCACGGATACGCAGTATTTT. Translation gives CASSLAWSTDTQYF.

This clonotype came up a few times. This sequence joins TRBV12-3 or TRBV12-4 and TRBJ1-1, with D maybe TRBD1 (5 bases). The V end lost 8 bases, the J end lost 6 bases, and 16 bases lay between the germline ends. CDR3 length: 13 amino acids. CDR3 coding DNA: TGTGCCAGCGTAGAACCAGGGACCCCTGAAGCTTTCTTT. Translated, it gives CASVEPGTPEAFF.

The chain has TRBV7-2 and TRBJ2-1; tentatively, D is TRBD2 (7 bases). Germline-derived CDR1 and CDR2 are SGHTA and FQGNSA. V lost 1 base and J 9 bases, leaving 13 bases between the germline ends. This CDR3 comprises 14 residues. The CDR3 DNA follows: TGTGCCAGCAGCTTAGGGGTAGGGGGGGTTGAGCAGTTCTTC. This translates into CASSLGVGGVEQFF.

The V call is TRBV7-2, the J call TRBJ1-1; D may be TRBD1 (6 bases). Trimming removed 4 bases from V and 3 bases from J, with 12 bases in between. The germline gives CDR1 SGHTA, CDR2 FQGNSA. This CDR3 is built from 14 residues. The CDR3 reads CASSSPGGHTEAFF. The CDR3 DNA follows: TGTGCCAGCAGCTCGCCCGGGGGGCACACTGAAGCTTTCTTT.

The chain employs TRBV7-2 and TRBJ2-4, with D hard to call. Germline V gene data show CDR1 as SGHTA and CDR2 as FQGNSA. Trimming pared 1 base from V and 0 bases from J, leaving 16 bases between. The CDR3 consists of 18 residues. CDR3: CASSLVGANLQAKNIQYF. In nucleotides, the CDR3 is TGTGCCAGCAGCTTAGTCGGAGCTAACCTCCAAGCCAAAAACATTCAGTACTTC.

Note on this clonotype: This clone may be a read error of a much larger clone one base away. The rearrangement links TRBV7-2 to TRBJ2-5; D may correspond to TRBD1 or TRBD2 (5 bases each). The V end lost 1 base, the J end lost 5 bases, and 8 bases lay between the germline ends. The CDR3 runs 13 residues. Germline lookup yields CDR1 SGHTA and CDR2 FQGNSA. Here the CDR3 reads CASSLGDEETQYF. DNA of the CDR3: TGTGCCAGCAGCTTAGGGGACGAGGAGACCCAGTACTTC.

This clonotype was detected many times. One end of the junction does not line up with germline, which may come from a read error. The chain recombines TRBV27 with TRBJ2-5; D is unclear. Germline V gene sequence: CDR1 MNHEY, CDR2 SMNVEV (reference sequence). This CDR3 has 12 residues. CDR3 residues: CASSMPQGTQYF. For the CDR3, the DNA is TGTGCCAGCAGTATGCCACAAGGGACCCAGTACTTC.

This clonotype has a count of ten or more. The chain recombines TRBV12-3 or TRBV12-4 with TRBJ2-7; the D is unclear. The CDR3 is 12 amino acids. The germline V and J ends were trimmed by 0 bases and 6 bases, with 6 bases remaining between them. CDR3 sequence (DNA): TGTGCCAGCAGTTTAGCCGGGTTCGAGCAGTACTTC. Translation: CASSLAGFEQYF.

Worth noting for this clonotype: This may be a read error, as it is one base from a much larger clone. CDR3 loop: CSAVDRGYGYTF. CDR3 coding DNA: TGCAGTGCTGTAGACAGGGGCTATGGCTACACCTTC. The rearrangement uses TRBV20-1 and TRBJ1-2; 8 bases match TRBD1. The CDR3 contains 12 residues. V was clipped by 5 bases and J by 4 bases; unmatched bases: 3. Germline V gives CDR1 DFQATT, CDR2 SNEGSKA (reference sequence).

The genes are TRBV20-1 and TRBJ2-1, with D hard to call. Deletions cut 7 bases from V and 3 bases from J, with 19 bases between. This CDR3 spans 15 amino acids. Germline V gene sequence: CDR1 DFQATT, CDR2 SNEGSKA (reference sequence). This CDR3 reads CSVDQGPSFYNEQFF. DNA for the CDR3: TGCAGTGTGGACCAAGGCCCTTCATTCTACAATGAGCAGTTCTTC.

At least ten counts were recorded for this clonotype. A much bigger clone sits one base away, suggesting this may be a read error. The gene calls are TRBV4-1 and TRBJ2-5, with 8 bases that match TRBD2. J gave up 11 bases and V 4 bases, and 21 bases lay outside the gene matches. Germline lookup yields CDR1 MGHRA and CDR2 YSYEKL. The CDR3 has 17 amino acids. This CDR3 reads CASSRSPIAGPQNEQYF. For the CDR3, the DNA is TGCGCCAGCAGCCGCAGCCCTATAGCGGGGCCCCAGAATGAGCAGTACTTC.

The rearrangement links TRBV12-3 or TRBV12-4 to TRBJ2-1, with 13 bases aligning to TRBD2. This CDR3 is 15 amino acids long. The V and J ends lost 3 bases and 8 bases, in that order; junction bases with no gene match: 4. CDR3 protein: CASSFTSGGADEQFF. As DNA, the CDR3 is TGTGCCAGCAGTTTTACTAGCGGGGGGGCGGATGAGCAGTTCTTC.

This chain connects TRBV7-9 to TRBJ2-7; D could derive from TRBD1 or TRBD2 (5 bases each). This CDR3 is 13 amino acids long. Trimming cost V 5 bases and J 3 bases, with 11 bases left between them. CDR1 is SEHNR and CDR2 is FQNEAQ in the germline V gene (reference sequence). CDR3 sequence: CASSPRDGYEQYF. Written as DNA, the CDR3 is TGTGCCAGCAGCCCCCGGGACGGCTACGAGCAGTACTTC.

The table lists this clonotype with a few counts. This rearrangement joins TRBV2 to TRBJ2-1, with D hard to call. CDR1 is SNHLY and CDR2 is FYNNEI in the germline V gene. CDR3 length equals 11 residues. Trimming cost V 1 base and J 8 bases, with 3 bases left between them. The CDR3 loop is CASSEVYEQFF. DNA for the CDR3: TGTGCCAGCAGTGAAGTCTATGAGCAGTTCTTC.

The V call is TRBV4-1, the J call TRBJ2-7, with TRBD1 identical over 7 bases. Germline V gives CDR1 MGHRA, CDR2 YSYEKL. V dropped 5 bases and J dropped 0; count of bases not matched to a gene: 7. The CDR3 sequence is 15 residues long. The CDR3, as DNA: TGCGCCAGCAGCTTGGGACAGCGGAGCTCCTACGAGCAGTACTTC. It specifies CASSLGQRSSYEQYF.

This clonotype was counted a few times. V and J are TRBV6-5 and TRBJ1-5; no firm D call. The CDR3 contains 13 residues. Trimming took off 2 bases at V and 3 bases at J, with 5 bases between the two ends. Per the germline V gene, CDR1 is MNHEY and CDR2 is SVGAGI. The CDR3 spells CASSYQVNQPQHF. The CDR3 nucleotides are TGTGCCAGCAGTTACCAGGTCAATCAGCCCCAGCATTTT.

A few counts support this clonotype. The chain links TRBV6-6 to TRBJ2-6; TRBD1 matches at 9 bases. The length of the CDR3 is 17 residues. The germline CDR1 and CDR2 sequences are MNHNY and SVGAGI (reference sequence). The junction had 5 bases not matched to a gene; V was cut back by 5 bases and J by 0 bases. The CDR3 reads CASSTYRGHSGANVLTF. For the CDR3, the DNA is TGTGCCAGCAGTACCTACAGGGGGCACTCTGGGGCCAACGTCCTGACTTTC.

This clonotype occurred once. At one end, the junction sequence differs from germline, possibly due to a read error. The chain joins TRBV14 to TRBJ2-3, with D possibly TRBD1 on 6 matching bases. In germline, CDR1 is SGHDN, CDR2 FVKESK. The CDR3 runs to 16 residues. The CDR3 loop reads CASSRPGHQSTGTQYF. The CDR3, as DNA: TGTGCCAGCAGCCGACCGGGACACCAGAGCACAGGTACGCAGTATTTT.